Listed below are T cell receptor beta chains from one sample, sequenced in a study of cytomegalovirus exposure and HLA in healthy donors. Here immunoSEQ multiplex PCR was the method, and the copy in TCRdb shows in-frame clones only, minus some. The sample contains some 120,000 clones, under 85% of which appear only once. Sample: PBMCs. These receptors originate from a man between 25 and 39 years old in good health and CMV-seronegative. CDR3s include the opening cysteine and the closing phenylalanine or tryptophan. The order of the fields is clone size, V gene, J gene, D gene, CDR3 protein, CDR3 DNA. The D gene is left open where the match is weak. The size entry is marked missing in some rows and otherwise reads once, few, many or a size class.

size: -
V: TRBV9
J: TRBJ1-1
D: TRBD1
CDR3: CASSADRGLLPTTEAFF
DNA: TGTGCCAGCAGCGCTGACAGGGGGCTCTTACCTACGACTGAAGCTTTCTTT

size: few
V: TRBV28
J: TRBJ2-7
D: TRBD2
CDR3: CASSFGGRAGEQYF
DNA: TGTGCCAGCAGTTTTGGCGGGAGAGCGGGGGAGCAGTACTTC

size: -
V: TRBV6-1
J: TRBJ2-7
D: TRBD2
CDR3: CASSESPSGGPLAYEQYF
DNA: TGTGCCAGCAGTGAATCCCCTAGCGGGGGGCCACTAGCCTACGAGCAGTACTTC

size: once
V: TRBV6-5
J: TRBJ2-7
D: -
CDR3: CASSLTPTGTYEQYF
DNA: TGTGCCAGCAGCCTCACCCCAACAGGGACCTACGAGCAGTACTTC

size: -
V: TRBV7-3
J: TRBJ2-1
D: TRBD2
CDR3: CASSQPETGGNEQFF
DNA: TGTGCCAGCAGCCAACCAGAGACGGGGGGCAATGAGCAGTTCTTC

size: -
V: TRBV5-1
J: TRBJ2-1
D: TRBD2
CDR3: CASSFGSAGGLKEQFF
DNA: TGCGCCAGCAGCTTCGGTTCGGCGGGGGGGCTGAAGGAGCAGTTCTTC

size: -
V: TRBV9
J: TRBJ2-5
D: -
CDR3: CASGSPHTQYF
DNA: TGTGCCAGCGGTTCCCCACATACCCAGTACTTC

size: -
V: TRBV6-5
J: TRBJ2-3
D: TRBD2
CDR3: CASSYSSGGLTDTQYF
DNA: TGTGCCAGCAGTTACTCTAGCGGGGGGCTCACAGATACGCAGTATTTT

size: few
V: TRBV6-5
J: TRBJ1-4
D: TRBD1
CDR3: CASSRNGQGWEKLFF
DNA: TGTGCCAGCAGTCGGAACGGACAGGGGTGGGAAAAACTGTTTTTT

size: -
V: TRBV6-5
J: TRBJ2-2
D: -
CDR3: CASSYSRPPYTGELFF
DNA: TGTGCCAGCAGTTACTCCAGGCCACCTTACACCGGGGAGCTGTTTTTT

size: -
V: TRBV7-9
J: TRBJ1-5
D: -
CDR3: CASSLGSGEGNQPQHF
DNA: TGTGCCAGCAGCTTAGGGTCCGGGGAGGGCAATCAGCCCCAGCATTTT

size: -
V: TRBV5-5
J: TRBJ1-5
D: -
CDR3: CASSLGPYSNQPQHF
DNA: TGTGCCAGCAGCTTGGGTCCTTATAGCAATCAGCCCCAGCATTTT

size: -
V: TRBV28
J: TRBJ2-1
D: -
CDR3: CASSTVDRNNEQFF
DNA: TGTGCCAGCAGTACGGTTGATCGCAACAATGAGCAGTTCTTC

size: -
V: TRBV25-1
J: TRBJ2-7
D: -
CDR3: CASSDGSSYEQYF
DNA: TGTGCCAGCAGTGACGGGAGCTCCTACGAGCAGTACTTC

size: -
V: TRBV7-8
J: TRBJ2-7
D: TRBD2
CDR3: CASSLWTSGSYEQYF
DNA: TGTGCCAGCAGCTTATGGACTAGCGGGAGCTACGAGCAGTACTTC

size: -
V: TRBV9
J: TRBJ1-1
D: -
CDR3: CASSVAWEGTEAFF
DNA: TGTGCCAGCAGCGTAGCATGGGAGGGGACTGAAGCTTTCTTT

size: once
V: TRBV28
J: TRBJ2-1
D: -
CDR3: CASSLAGSPYNEQFF
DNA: TGTGCCAGCAGTTTGGCGGGGAGCCCCTACAATGAGCAGTTCTTC

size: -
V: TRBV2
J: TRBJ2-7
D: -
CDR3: CASSPYPEQYF
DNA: TGTGCCAGCAGTCCCTACCCCGAGCAGTACTTC

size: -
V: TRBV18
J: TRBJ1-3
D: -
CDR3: CASSQDIAGNTIYF
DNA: TGTGCCAGCTCACAGGACATTGCAGGCAACACCATATATTTT

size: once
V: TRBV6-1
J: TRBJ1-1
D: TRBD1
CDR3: CASREKRTGLTEAFF
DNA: TGTGCCAGCAGGGAAAAACGGACAGGGCTTACTGAAGCTTTCTTT

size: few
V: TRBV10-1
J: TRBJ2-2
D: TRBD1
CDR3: CASRTGGPGELFF
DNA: TGCGCCAGCAGGACAGGGGGCCCCGGGGAGCTGTTTTTT

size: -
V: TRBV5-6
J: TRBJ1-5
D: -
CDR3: CASSLRSGQPQHF
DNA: TGTGCCAGCAGCCTACGAAGTGGTCAGCCCCAGCATTTT

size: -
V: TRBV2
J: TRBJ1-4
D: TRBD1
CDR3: CASSEASGTGNEKLFF
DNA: TGTGCCAGCAGTGAAGCTTCCGGGACAGGGAATGAAAAACTGTTTTTT

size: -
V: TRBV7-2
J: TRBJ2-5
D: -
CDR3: CASSSTGQLQETQYF
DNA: TGTGCCAGCAGCTCGACCGGACAGCTGCAAGAGACCCAGTACTTC

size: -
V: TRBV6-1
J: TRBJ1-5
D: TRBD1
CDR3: CASRHRGPEPQHF
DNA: TGTGCCAGCAGACACAGGGGGCCCGAGCCCCAGCATTTT

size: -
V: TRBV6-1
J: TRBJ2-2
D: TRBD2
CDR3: CASKSGGLGTGELFF
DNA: TGTGCCAGTAAGAGCGGGGGGCTTGGCACCGGGGAGCTGTTTTTT

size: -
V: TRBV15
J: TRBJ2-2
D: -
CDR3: CATSRDFGDTGELFF
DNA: TGTGCCACCAGCAGAGATTTCGGGGACACCGGGGAGCTGTTTTTT

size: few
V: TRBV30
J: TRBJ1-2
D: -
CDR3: CAWKEVVQLYGYTF
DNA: TGTGCCTGGAAGGAGGTGGTCCAGCTCTATGGCTACACCTTC

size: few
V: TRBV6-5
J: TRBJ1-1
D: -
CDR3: CASRETTARNYEAFF
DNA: TGTGCCAGCAGAGAAACGACAGCCCGGAATTATGAAGCTTTCTTT

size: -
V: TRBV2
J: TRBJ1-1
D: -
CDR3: CATARGWNTEAFF
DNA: TGTGCCACTGCCAGGGGATGGAACACTGAAGCTTTCTTT

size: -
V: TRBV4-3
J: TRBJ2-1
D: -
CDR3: CASSQDLPGSNEQFF
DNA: TGCGCCAGCAGCCAAGATTTACCGGGTAGCAATGAGCAGTTCTTC

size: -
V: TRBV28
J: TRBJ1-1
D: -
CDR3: CASSIQGDTEAFF
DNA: TGTGCCAGCAGTATACAGGGTGATACTGAAGCTTTCTTT

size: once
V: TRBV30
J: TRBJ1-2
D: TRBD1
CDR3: CAWSPDRGVGYTF
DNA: TGTGCCTGGAGTCCCGACAGGGGGGTTGGCTACACCTTC

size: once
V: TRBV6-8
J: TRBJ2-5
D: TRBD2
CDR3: CASFLGLAGEETQYF
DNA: TGTGCCAGCTTTTTGGGACTAGCGGGAGAAGAGACCCAGTACTTC

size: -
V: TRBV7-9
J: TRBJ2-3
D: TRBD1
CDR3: CASSLQGATQYF
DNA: TGTGCCAGCAGCCTACAGGGGGCAACGCAGTATTTT

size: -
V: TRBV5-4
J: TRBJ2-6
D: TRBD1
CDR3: CASSLPGTGKSTGANVLTF
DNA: TGTGCCAGCAGCTTGCCCGGGACAGGGAAATCGACCGGGGCCAACGTCCTGACTTTC

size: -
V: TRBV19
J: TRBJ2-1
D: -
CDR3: CASSPSPDNEQFF
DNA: TGTGCCAGTAGCCCCTCCCCGGACAATGAGCAGTTCTTC

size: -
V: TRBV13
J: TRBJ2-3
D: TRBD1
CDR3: CASSSGTGGTDTQYF
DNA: TGTGCCAGCAGCTCCGGGACAGGGGGGACAGATACGCAGTATTTT

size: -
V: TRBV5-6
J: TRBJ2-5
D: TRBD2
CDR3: CASSLGGGSPGETQYF
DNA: TGTGCCAGCAGCTTGGGGGGAGGGTCCCCGGGTGAGACCCAGTACTTC

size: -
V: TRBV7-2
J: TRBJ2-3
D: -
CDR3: CASSLGRSLDTQYF
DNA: TGTGCCAGCAGCTTAGGTCGGAGTTTAGATACGCAGTATTTT

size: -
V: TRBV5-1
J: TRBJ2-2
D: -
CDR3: CASRMGYRRNTGELFF
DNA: TGCGCCAGCAGGATGGGGTACAGGCGGAACACCGGGGAGCTGTTTTTT

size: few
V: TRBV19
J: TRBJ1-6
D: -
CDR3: CASSIRRLSSYNSPLHF
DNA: TGTGCCAGTAGTATCCGGAGGCTGAGCTCCTATAATTCACCCCTCCACTTT

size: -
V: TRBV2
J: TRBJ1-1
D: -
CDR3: CASINFQGQGTEAFF
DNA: TGTGCCAGCATAAACTTTCAGGGACAAGGCACTGAAGCTTTCTTT

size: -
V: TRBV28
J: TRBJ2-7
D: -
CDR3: CASSPHLRGSYEQYF
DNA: TGTGCCAGCAGTCCCCATTTGAGAGGGTCCTACGAGCAGTACTTC

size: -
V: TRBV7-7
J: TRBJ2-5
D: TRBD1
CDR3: CASSLNRGQETQYF
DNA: TGTGCTAGCAGCCTTAACAGGGGGCAAGAGACCCAGTACTTC

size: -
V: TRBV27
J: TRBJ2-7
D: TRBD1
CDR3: CASSNDRGYEQYF
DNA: TGTGCCAGCAGTAACGACAGGGGATACGAGCAGTACTTC

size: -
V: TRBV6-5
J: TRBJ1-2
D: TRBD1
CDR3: CASSSYTDRVYGYTF
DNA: TGTGCCAGCAGTTCCTACACCGACAGGGTATATGGCTACACCTTC

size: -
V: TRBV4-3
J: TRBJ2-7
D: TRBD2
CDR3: CASSQSSGGDGQYF
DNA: TGCGCCAGCAGCCAATCTAGCGGGGGAGACGGGCAGTACTTC

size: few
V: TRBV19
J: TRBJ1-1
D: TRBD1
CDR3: CASSPNRGEAFF
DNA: TGTGCCAGTAGTCCCAACAGGGGTGAAGCTTTCTTT

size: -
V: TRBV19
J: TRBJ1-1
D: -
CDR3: CASSTGGLNAFF
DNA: TGTGCCAGTTCCACCGGGGGGCTGAACGCTTTCTTT

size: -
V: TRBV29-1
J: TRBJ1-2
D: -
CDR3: CSVGTSFYGYTF
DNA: TGCAGCGTTGGGACAAGCTTCTATGGCTACACCTTC

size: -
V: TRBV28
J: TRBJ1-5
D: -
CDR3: CASSLVEEAVGQPQHF
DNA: TGTGCCAGCAGTTTGGTTGAGGAGGCTGTCGGTCAGCCCCAGCATTTT

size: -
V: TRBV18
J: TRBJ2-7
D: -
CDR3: CASSPLQGEQYF
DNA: TGTGCCAGCTCACCTCTCCAGGGGGAGCAGTACTTC

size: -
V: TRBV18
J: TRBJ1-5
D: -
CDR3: CASSPTGGDNSNQPQHF
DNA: TGTGCCAGCTCGCCGACAGGTGGAGACAATAGCAATCAGCCCCAGCATTTT

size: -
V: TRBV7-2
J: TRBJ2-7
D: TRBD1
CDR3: CASSLAPGQGYEQYF
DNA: TGTGCCAGCAGCTTAGCTCCGGGACAGGGCTACGAGCAGTACTTC

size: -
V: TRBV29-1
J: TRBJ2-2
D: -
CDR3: CSVEAETGTGELFF
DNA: TGCAGCGTTGAAGCCGAGACAGGAACCGGGGAGCTGTTTTTT

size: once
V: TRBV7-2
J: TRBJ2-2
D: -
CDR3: CASSRRGSGGELFF
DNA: TGTGCCAGCAGCAGGCGTGGGAGCGGCGGGGAGCTGTTTTTT

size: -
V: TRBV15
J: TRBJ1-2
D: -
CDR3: CATSSWGGNYGYTF
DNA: TGTGCCACCAGCAGTTGGGGCGGAAACTATGGCTACACCTTC

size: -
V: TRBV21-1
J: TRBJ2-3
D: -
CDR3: CASSKAHSRTDTQYF
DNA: TGTGCCAGCAGCAAAGCGCACAGCAGAACAGATACGCAGTATTTT

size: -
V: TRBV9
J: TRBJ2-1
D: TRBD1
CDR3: CASTPGQGRYNEQFF
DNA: TGTGCCAGCACCCCCGGACAGGGGCGTTACAATGAGCAGTTCTTC